The 6 T cell receptor beta chains below were found in one sample sequenced in a study of blood T cells in healthy people across ages. Combining a sample-barcoded 5' primer with a J-beta primer mix, a second PCR ran for 7 to 11 cycles. TCRdb processed the 5' RACE reads anew with MiXCR; each CDR3 protein has one entry. The sample lists hundreds of thousands of distinct CDR3 sequences, 21% occurring once. The specimen sequenced was blood. All receptors come from a man between 65 and 79 years old in good health.

This clonotype occurred a few times. This sequence joins TRBV7-9 and TRBJ2-2, with D maybe TRBD2 (6 bases). The V gene's germline CDR1 is SEHNR and CDR2 FQNEAQ (reference sequence). The CDR3 covers 13 residues. V was clipped by 5 bases and J by 8 bases, with 12 bases between them. The CDR3 sequence is CASSTEGFGELFF. The DNA for the CDR3 is TGTGCCAGCAGCACGGAGGGATTTGGGGAGCTGTTTTTT.

This clonotype came up a few times. This chain links TRBV29-1 with TRBJ2-1, with TRBD2 identical over 9 bases. Germline assignment: CDR1 SQVTM and CDR2 ANQGSEA. J gave up 8 bases and V 3 bases, and 2 bases lay outside the gene matches. The length of the CDR3 is 12 residues. The CDR3 reads CSVERGGHEQFF. The CDR3 bases are TGCAGCGTTGAGCGGGGGGGCCATGAGCAGTTCTTC.

The table lists this clonotype with a few counts. The V and J genes are TRBV9 and TRBJ2-5; D gene uncertain. The assigned J gene may be wrong: the sequence end matches TRBJ2-1 better. This CDR3 has 13 residues. Germline CDR1 is SGDLS and CDR2 is YYNGEE. CDR3 in DNA: TGTGCCAGCAGCGTAGTGAGTGGCCATGAGCAGTTCTTC. It encodes CASSVVSGHEQFF.

This clonotype was seen a few times. The V and J genes are TRBV12-3 or TRBV12-4 and TRBJ2-5; TRBD1 aligns across 11 bases. The end of the DNA fits TRBJ2-7 better, so the J call may be wrong. The CDR3 has 15 residues. DNA of the CDR3: TGTGCCAGCAGTCCCTCGGACAGGGGGCTTTACGAGCAGTACTTC. This translates into CASSPSDRGLYEQYF.

V gene TRBV5-1 combines with J gene TRBJ1-3, with TRBD1 as a possible D gene (6 bases). Trimming left V 3 bases short and J 0 bases short, with 13 bases between. The CDR3 is 16 amino acids. Germline V CDR1 and CDR2: SGHRS, YFSETQ. The CDR3 nucleotides read TGCGCCAGCAGCTCAGGGGAAACCAACTCTGGAAACACCATATATTTT. Protein sequence: CASSSGETNSGNTIYF.

The chain recombines TRBV14 with TRBJ2-7; D remains unclear. The last part of the DNA fits TRBJ2-5 better; the J call may be wrong. Germline-derived CDR1 and CDR2 are SGHDN and FVKESK. The CDR3 extends over 13 amino acids. Here the CDR3 DNA reads TGTGCCAGCAGCTACGACCTTCGGGAGACCCAGTACTTC. This sequence encodes CASSYDLRETQYF.